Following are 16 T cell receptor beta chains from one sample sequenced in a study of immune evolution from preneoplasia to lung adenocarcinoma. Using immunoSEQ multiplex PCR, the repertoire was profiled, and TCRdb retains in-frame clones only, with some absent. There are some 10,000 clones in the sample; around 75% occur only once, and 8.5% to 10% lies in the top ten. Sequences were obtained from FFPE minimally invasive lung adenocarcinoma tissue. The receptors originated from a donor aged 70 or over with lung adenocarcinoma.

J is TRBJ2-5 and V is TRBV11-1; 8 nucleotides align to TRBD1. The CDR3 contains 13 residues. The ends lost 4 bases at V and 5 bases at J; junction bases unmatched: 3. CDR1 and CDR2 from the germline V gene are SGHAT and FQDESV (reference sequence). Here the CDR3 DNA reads TGTGCCAGCAGCTCCTGGACAGGGGAGACCCAGTACTTC. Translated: CASSSWTGETQYF.

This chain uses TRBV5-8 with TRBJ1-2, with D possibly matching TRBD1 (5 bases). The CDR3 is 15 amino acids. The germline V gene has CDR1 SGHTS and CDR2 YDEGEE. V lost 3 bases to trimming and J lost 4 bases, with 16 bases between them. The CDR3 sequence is CASSSIFQGLYGYTF. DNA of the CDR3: TGTGCCAGCAGCTCCATATTCCAGGGCCTCTATGGCTACACCTTC. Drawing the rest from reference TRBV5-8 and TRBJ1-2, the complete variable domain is EAGVTQSPTHLIKTRGQQATLRCSPISGHTSVYWYQQALGLGLQFLLWYDEGEERNRGNFPPRFSGRQFPNYSSELNVNALELEDSALYLCASSSIFQGLYGYTFGSGTRLTVV.

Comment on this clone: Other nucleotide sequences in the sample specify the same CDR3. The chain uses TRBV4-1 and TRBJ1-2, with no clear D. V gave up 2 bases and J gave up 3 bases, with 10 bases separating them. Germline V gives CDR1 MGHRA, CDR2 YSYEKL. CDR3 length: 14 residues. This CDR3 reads CASSQLGRDYGYTF. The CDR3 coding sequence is TGCGCCAGCAGCCAACTCGGAAGAGACTATGGCTACACCTTC.

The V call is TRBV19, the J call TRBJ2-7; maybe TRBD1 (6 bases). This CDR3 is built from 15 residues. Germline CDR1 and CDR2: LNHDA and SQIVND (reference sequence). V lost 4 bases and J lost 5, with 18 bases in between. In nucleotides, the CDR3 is TGTGCCAGTAGTAAGGTATCCAGGGGAGCTCACGAGCAGTACTTC. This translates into CASSKVSRGAHEQYF.

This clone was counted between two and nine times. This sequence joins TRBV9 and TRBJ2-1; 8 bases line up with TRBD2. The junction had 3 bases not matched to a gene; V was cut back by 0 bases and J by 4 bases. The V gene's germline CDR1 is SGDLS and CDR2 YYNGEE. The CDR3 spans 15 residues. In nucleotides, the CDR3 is TGTGCCAGCAGCGTAGAACTAGCGGAATACAATGAGCAGTTCTTC. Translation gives CASSVELAEYNEQFF.

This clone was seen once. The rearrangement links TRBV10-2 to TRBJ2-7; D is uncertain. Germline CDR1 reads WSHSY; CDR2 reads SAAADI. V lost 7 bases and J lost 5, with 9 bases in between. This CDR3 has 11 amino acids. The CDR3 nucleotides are TGCGCCAGCAAGGGCATCGACGAGCAGTACTTC. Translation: CASKGIDEQYF.

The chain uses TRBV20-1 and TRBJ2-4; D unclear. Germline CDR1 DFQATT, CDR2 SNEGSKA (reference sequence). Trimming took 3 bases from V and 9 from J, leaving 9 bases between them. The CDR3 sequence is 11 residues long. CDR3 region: CSASMDGIQYF. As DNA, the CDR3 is TGCAGTGCTAGTATGGATGGCATTCAGTACTTC.

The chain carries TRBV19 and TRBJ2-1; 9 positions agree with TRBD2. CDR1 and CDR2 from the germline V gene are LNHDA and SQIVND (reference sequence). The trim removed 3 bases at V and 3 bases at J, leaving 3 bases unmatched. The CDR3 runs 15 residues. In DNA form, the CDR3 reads TGTGCCAGTAGTATGTATAGCGGGGGCTACAATGAGCAGTTCTTC. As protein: CASSMYSGGYNEQFF.

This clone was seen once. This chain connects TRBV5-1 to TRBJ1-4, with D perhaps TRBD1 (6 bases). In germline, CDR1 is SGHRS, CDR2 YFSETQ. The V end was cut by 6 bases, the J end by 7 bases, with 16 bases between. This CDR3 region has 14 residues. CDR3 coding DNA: TGCGCCAGCATAGTCACAGGGTGGGGTGAAAAACTGTTTTTT. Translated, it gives CASIVTGWGEKLFF. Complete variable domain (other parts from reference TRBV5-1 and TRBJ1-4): KAGVTQTPRYLIKTRGQQVTLSCSPISGHRSVSWYQQTPGQGLQFLFEYFSETQRNKGNFPGRFSGRQFSNSRSEMNVSTLELGDSALYLCASIVTGWGEKLFFGSGTQLSVL.

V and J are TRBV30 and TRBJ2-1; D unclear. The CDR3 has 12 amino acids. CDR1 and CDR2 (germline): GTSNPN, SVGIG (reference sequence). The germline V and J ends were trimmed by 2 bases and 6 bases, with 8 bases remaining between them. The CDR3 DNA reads TGTGCCTGGAGTCACTTTCGCAATGAGCAGTTCTTC. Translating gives CAWSHFRNEQFF.

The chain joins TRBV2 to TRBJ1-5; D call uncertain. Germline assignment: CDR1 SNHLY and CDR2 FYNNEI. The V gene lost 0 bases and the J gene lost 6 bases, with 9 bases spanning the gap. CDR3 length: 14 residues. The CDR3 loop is CASSEALGIQPQHF. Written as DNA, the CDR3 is TGTGCCAGCAGTGAAGCGCTAGGGATTCAGCCCCAGCATTTT.

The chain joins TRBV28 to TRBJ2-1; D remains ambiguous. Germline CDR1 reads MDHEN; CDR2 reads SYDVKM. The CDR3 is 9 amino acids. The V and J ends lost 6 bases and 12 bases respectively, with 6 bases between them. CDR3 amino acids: CASRARQFF. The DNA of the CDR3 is TGTGCCAGCAGGGCCCGGCAGTTCTTC.

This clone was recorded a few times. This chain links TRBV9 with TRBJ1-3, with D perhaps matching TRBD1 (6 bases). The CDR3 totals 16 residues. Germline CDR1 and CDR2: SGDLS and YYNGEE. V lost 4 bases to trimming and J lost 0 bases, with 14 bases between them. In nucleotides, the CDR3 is TGTGCCAGCAGCCCCAGACAGGCTAGCTCTGGAAACACCATATATTTT. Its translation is CASSPRQASSGNTIYF.

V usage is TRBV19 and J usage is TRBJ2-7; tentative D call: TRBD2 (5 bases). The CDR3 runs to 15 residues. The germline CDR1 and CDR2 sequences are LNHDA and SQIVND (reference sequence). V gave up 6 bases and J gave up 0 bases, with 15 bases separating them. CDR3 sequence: CASSLKDGDSYEQYF. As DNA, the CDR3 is TGTGCCAGTAGCCTCAAGGACGGGGACTCCTACGAGCAGTACTTC.

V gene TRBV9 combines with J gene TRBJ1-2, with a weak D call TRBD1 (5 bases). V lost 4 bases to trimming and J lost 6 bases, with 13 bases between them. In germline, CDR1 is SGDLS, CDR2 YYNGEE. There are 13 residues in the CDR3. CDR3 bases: TGTGCCAGCAGCTCCCGGGGGAGGGATGGCTACACCTTC. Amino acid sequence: CASSSRGRDGYTF.

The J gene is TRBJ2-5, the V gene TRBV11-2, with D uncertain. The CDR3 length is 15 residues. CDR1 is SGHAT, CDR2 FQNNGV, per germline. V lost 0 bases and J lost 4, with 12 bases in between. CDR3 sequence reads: CASSLDLGLVETQYF. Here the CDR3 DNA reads TGTGCCAGCAGCTTAGATCTTGGTCTAGTAGAGACCCAGTACTTC.